A single sample is the source of the 27 T cell receptor beta chains below, sequenced in a study of radiotherapy plus CTLA-4 blockade in lung cancer. Only in-frame clones appear in the TCRdb table, and some are missing; sequencing was by immunoSEQ multiplex PCR. Of under 70,000 clones in the sample, around 77% were seen once. The sequencing here drew on peripheral blood, taken from a patient treated with radiotherapy plus ipilimumab. These receptors all stem from a human donor with non-small cell lung cancer who had a complete response to radiotherapy plus ipilimumab.

The J gene is TRBJ2-1, the V gene TRBV15; 7 bases match TRBD2. The CDR3 has 14 amino acids. The V segment lost 3 bases and the J segment 6 bases; nucleotides outside the gene matches: 5. The V gene's germline CDR1 is LNHNV and CDR2 YYDKDF (reference sequence). The CDR3 sequence: CATSSRLASNEQFF. In DNA, the CDR3 is TGTGCCACCAGCAGTCGACTAGCCTCCAATGAGCAGTTCTTC.

This clone was observed a single time. The chain employs TRBV29-1 and TRBJ1-5; 8 nucleotides agree with TRBD1. This CDR3 is built from 13 residues. In germline, CDR1 is SQVTM, CDR2 ANQGSEA. The V gene end was trimmed by 5 bases and the J gene end by 3 bases; junction bases not matched to a gene: 3. The CDR3 DNA follows: TGCAGCGTTCGGGACAGGAACAATCAGCCCCAGCATTTT. This encodes CSVRDRNNQPQHF.

This clone has just a few counts. This chain uses TRBV4-3 with TRBJ1-1; no definite D call. Trimming stripped 0 bases from V and 4 bases from J, with 9 bases between. Germline V gene data show CDR1 as LGHNA and CDR2 as YSLEER. The CDR3 covers 14 residues. CDR3 nucleotide sequence: TGCGCCAGCAGCCAAGAACCGTACGGCACTGAAGCTTTCTTT. Its protein is CASSQEPYGTEAFF.

The chain joins TRBV9 to TRBJ2-7, with D uncertain. With 3 bases removed from V and 3 bases from J, the gap between germline ends came to 7 bases. This CDR3 comprises 12 residues. The germline CDR1 and CDR2 sequences are SGDLS and YYNGEE. The CDR3 sequence: CASSAQDYEQYF. CDR3 sequence (DNA): TGTGCCAGCAGCGCCCAAGACTACGAGCAGTACTTC.

The chain combines TRBV11-3 with TRBJ2-1, with 9 bases fitting TRBD1. Germline CDR1 is SGHNT and CDR2 is YENEEA. The V and J ends lost 2 bases and 0 bases, in that order; junction bases with no gene match: 2. The CDR3 totals 16 residues. In nucleotides, the CDR3 is TGTGCCAGCAGCTTAAGACAGGGGGGCTCCTACAATGAGCAGTTCTTC. Translated, it gives CASSLRQGGSYNEQFF.

This clone has just one count. The V and J genes are TRBV6-6 and TRBJ2-3; D is possibly TRBD1 (5 bases). Per germline, CDR1 MNHNY and CDR2 SVGAGI (reference sequence). The CDR3 is 14 amino acids. V lost 2 bases, J lost 0 bases, and 6 bases lay in between. This CDR3 is CASSYRGSTDTQYF. The CDR3, as DNA: TGTGCCAGCAGTTACAGGGGTAGCACAGATACGCAGTATTTT.

The chain carries TRBV5-4 and TRBJ1-5; a weak D match, TRBD1 (5 bases). The CDR3 contains 14 residues. The V gene's germline CDR1 is SGHNT and CDR2 YYREEE (reference sequence). Trimming removed 0 bases at V and 4 bases at J, with 8 bases between. The CDR3 bases are TGTGCCAGCAGCTTGGCAGGGAAAAATCAGCCCCAGCATTTT. Protein product: CASSLAGKNQPQHF. The variable domain in full, with the rest retrieved from reference TRBV5-4 and TRBJ1-5, is ETGVTQSPTHLIKTRGQQVTLRCSSQSGHNTVSWYQQALGQGPQFIFQYYREEENGRGNFPPRFSGLQFPNYSSELNVNALELDDSALYLCASSLAGKNQPQHFGDGTRLSIL.

The chain joins TRBV9 to TRBJ2-5; 7 bases line up with TRBD2. This CDR3 comprises 14 residues. Germline CDR1 SGDLS, CDR2 YYNGEE. V was pared by 4 bases and J by 3 bases, with 6 bases of the junction left unmatched. The CDR3 DNA sequence: TGTGCCAGCAGCCCCTTGGGGGGGGAAGAGACCCAGTACTTC. It translates to CASSPLGGEETQYF.

The chain has TRBV5-6 and TRBJ2-5, with 15 bases matching TRBD2. V gave up 4 bases and J gave up 1 base; unmatched junction bases: 8. Germline V CDR1 and CDR2: SGHDT, YYEEEE. This CDR3 is 18 amino acids long. The CDR3 region is CASSEGLAGGPTQETQYF. The CDR3 DNA reads as TGTGCCAGCAGCGAAGGACTAGCGGGGGGGCCCACCCAAGAGACCCAGTACTTC.

The chain combines TRBV7-2 with TRBJ2-2, with TRBD2 matching 12 bases. Germline values: CDR1 SGHTA, CDR2 FQGNSA. V shed 3 bases, J shed 2 bases, and the junction held 4 bases outside the gene matches. This CDR3 is 17 amino acids long. The CDR3 reads CASSLLAGGQNTGELFF. CDR3 coding DNA: TGTGCCAGCAGCTTGCTAGCGGGGGGGCAAAACACCGGGGAGCTGTTTTTT. Full variable domain (missing parts from reference TRBV7-2 and TRBJ2-2): GAGVSQSPSNKVTEKGKDVELRCDPISGHTALYWYRQSLGQGLEFLIYFQGNSAPDKSGLPSDRFSAERTGGSVSTLTIQRTQQEDSAVYLCASSLLAGGQNTGELFFGEGSRLTVL.

The rearrangement links TRBV9 to TRBJ2-3; 7 nucleotides line up with TRBD1. With V trimmed by 4 bases and J by 9 bases, 8 bases remained unmatched. In germline, CDR1 is SGDLS, CDR2 YYNGEE. The CDR3 is 13 residues long. As DNA, the CDR3 is TGTGCCAGCAGCTCAGGACAGGTCGACACGCAGTATTTT. It yields the protein CASSSGQVDTQYF. Looking up the rest from reference TRBV9 and TRBJ2-3 gives the full variable domain: DSGVTQTPKHLITATGQRVTLRCSPRSGDLSVYWYQQSLDQGLQFLIQYYNGEERAKGNILERFSAQQFPDLHSELNLSSLELGDSALYFCASSSGQVDTQYFGPGTRLTVL.

The J gene is TRBJ2-2, the V gene TRBV7-9; TRBD2 matches at 9 bases. With 6 bases clipped from V and 5 bases from J, the junction kept 7 bases outside the gene matches. The CDR3 runs to 15 residues. Per germline, CDR1 SEHNR and CDR2 FQNEAQ (reference sequence). CDR3 loop: CASRFSGGSTGELFF. CDR3 DNA: TGTGCCAGCAGATTTAGCGGGGGAAGTACCGGGGAGCTGTTTTTT.

The rearrangement uses TRBV7-2 and TRBJ2-7; D call uncertain. CDR3 length equals 15 residues. Germline V gene data show CDR1 as SGHTA and CDR2 as FQGNSA. The V end was cut by 1 base, the J end by 0 bases, with 10 bases between. CDR3 sequence: CASSLGTQSSYEQYF. The CDR3 bases are TGTGCCAGCAGCTTAGGGACCCAAAGCTCCTACGAGCAGTACTTC.

The rearrangement joins TRBV19 to TRBJ1-1; the D gene is possibly TRBD1 (6 bases). The germline gives CDR1 LNHDA, CDR2 SQIVND (reference sequence). V lost 6 bases and J lost 5, with 22 bases in between. The CDR3 length is 16 residues. CDR3 protein: CASSVTGYKRGTEAFF. CDR3 nucleotides: TGTGCCAGTAGCGTGACAGGATACAAGAGAGGGACTGAAGCTTTCTTT.

This clone has just one count. V usage is TRBV10-1 and J usage is TRBJ2-7; D is uncertain. Germline V gives CDR1 WNHNN, CDR2 SYGVQD (reference sequence). V lost 3 bases to trimming and J lost 3 bases, with 9 bases between them. The CDR3 is 13 amino acids. CDR3 amino acids: CASSDRTGYEQYF. CDR3 nucleotides: TGCGCCAGCAGTGACCGAACCGGCTACGAGCAGTACTTC.

V usage is TRBV7-9 and J usage is TRBJ1-1; TRBD1 matches at 7 bases. With 1 base clipped from V and 11 bases from J, the junction kept 7 bases outside the gene matches. The CDR3 length is 13 residues. In germline, CDR1 is SEHNR, CDR2 FQNEAQ (reference sequence). For the CDR3, the DNA is TGTGCCAGCAGCTTAGGGACAGGTGCCGGGGCTTTCTTT. Its translation: CASSLGTGAGAFF.

The J gene is TRBJ1-2, the V gene TRBV13; TRBD1 matches 7 bases. This CDR3 contains 13 residues. Germline V lookup: CDR1 PRHDT, CDR2 FYEKMQ (reference sequence). V gave up 6 bases and J gave up 5 bases; unmatched junction bases: 6. CDR3 protein: CASSLRQGYGYTF. The CDR3 DNA follows: TGTGCCAGCAGTCTTCGACAGGGTTATGGCTACACCTTC.

This clone was counted a single time. The chain combines TRBV7-2 with TRBJ2-2; D gene unclear. The CDR3 sequence is 11 residues long. Looked up from germline, CDR1 is SGHTA and CDR2 is FQGNSA. Trimming took 3 bases from V and 10 from J, leaving 6 bases between them. CDR3 DNA sequence: TGTGCCAGCAGCTTCGTTGAGGAGCTGTTTTTT. Amino acids: CASSFVEELFF.

The chain employs TRBV5-1 and TRBJ2-2; TRBD2 is a possible D gene (5 bases). In germline, CDR1 is SGHRS, CDR2 YFSETQ. The V gene lost 0 bases and the J gene lost 5 bases, with 14 bases spanning the gap. This CDR3 has 16 amino acids. The CDR3 is CASSLGTGSNTGELFF. CDR3 bases: TGCGCCAGCAGCTTGGGCACGGGGAGTAATACCGGGGAGCTGTTTTTT.

This sequence joins TRBV4-1 and TRBJ2-2; the match to TRBD2 covers 10 bases. This CDR3 is 17 amino acids long. Germline V gives CDR1 MGHRA, CDR2 YSYEKL. V trimming: 4 bases; J trimming: 4 bases; junction bases outside the gene matches: 9. In DNA, the CDR3 is TGCGCCAGCAGCCCCCAGCCTAGCGGGGGACTCACCGGGGAGCTGTTTTTT. Protein product: CASSPQPSGGLTGELFF.

This clone came up a few times. This chain uses TRBV14 with TRBJ2-1; no clear D. Germline CDR1 SGHDN, CDR2 FVKESK. The CDR3 has 16 residues. V was cut by 0 bases and J by 5 bases, with 14 bases left in between. CDR3 nucleotides: TGTGCCAGCAGCCAAGATTTGGGCAGGCGAAACAATGAGCAGTTCTTC. The encoded protein is CASSQDLGRRNNEQFF.

This chain uses TRBV2 with TRBJ2-1, with D tentatively TRBD1 or TRBD2 (5 bases each). The V gene lost 6 bases and the J gene lost 10 bases, with 19 bases spanning the gap. The CDR3 is made up of 14 amino acids. Looked up from germline, CDR1 is SNHLY and CDR2 is FYNNEI. DNA of the CDR3: TGTGCCAGCAGGATAGGGGAGACATTCGGCGAGCAGTTCTTC. Protein: CASRIGETFGEQFF.

The chain joins TRBV11-3 to TRBJ1-3; 7 nucleotides match TRBD1. Unmatched junction bases numbered 5, after V lost 5 bases and J lost 1 base. Germline V gene data show CDR1 as SGHNT and CDR2 as YENEEA. The CDR3 is 15 amino acids. The CDR3 coding sequence is TGTGCCAGCAGCCCCGTGACAGGGTCTGGAAACACCATATATTTT. Its translation is CASSPVTGSGNTIYF.

V is TRBV5-1 and J is TRBJ2-1, with D unclear. The germline CDR1 and CDR2 sequences are SGHRS and YFSETQ. V was pared by 2 bases and J by 5 bases, with 8 bases between. The CDR3 runs 13 residues. CDR3 residues: CASSFYRDNEQFF. The DNA of the CDR3 is TGCGCCAGCAGCTTCTATAGGGACAATGAGCAGTTCTTC.

The chain carries TRBV5-1 and TRBJ2-1; 11 bases fit TRBD2. This CDR3 has 16 residues. Germline lookup yields CDR1 SGHRS and CDR2 YFSETQ. V was clipped by 0 bases and J by 4 bases; unmatched bases: 3. The CDR3 DNA follows: TGCGCCAGCAGCTTGGATATAGCGGGGGGGTACAATGAGCAGTTCTTC. It yields the protein CASSLDIAGGYNEQFF.

To note about this clone: The germline gene is not matched at one end of the junction; a read error may be the cause. The V call is TRBV6-1, the J call TRBJ2-1; no firm D call. Per germline, CDR1 MNHNS and CDR2 SASEGT. The CDR3 is made up of 12 amino acids. The CDR3 nucleotides read TGTGCCAGCAGTGTTCTCTACGATGAGCAGTTCTTC. This codes for CASSVLYDEQFF.

The chain joins TRBV6-6 to TRBJ2-1; 10 positions agree with TRBD2. This CDR3 has 13 residues. V dropped 6 bases and J dropped 9; count of bases not matched to a gene: 5. The germline CDR1 and CDR2 sequences are MNHNY and SVGAGI (reference sequence). CDR3 sequence reads: CASRASGGGEQFF. CDR3 sequence (DNA): TGTGCCAGCAGGGCTAGCGGGGGAGGTGAGCAGTTCTTC.